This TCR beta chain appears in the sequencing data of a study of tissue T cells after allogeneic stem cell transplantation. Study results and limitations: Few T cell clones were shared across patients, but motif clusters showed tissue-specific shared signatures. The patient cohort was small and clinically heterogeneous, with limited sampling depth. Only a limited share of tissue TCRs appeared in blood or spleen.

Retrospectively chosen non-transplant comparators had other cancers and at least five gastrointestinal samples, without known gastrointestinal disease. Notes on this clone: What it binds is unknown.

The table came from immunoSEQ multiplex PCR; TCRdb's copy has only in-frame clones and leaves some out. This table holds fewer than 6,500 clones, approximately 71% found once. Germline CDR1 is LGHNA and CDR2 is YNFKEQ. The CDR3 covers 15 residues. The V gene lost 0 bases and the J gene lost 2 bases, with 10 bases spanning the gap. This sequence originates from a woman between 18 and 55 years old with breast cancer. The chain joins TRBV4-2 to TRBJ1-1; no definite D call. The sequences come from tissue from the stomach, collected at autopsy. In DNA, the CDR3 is TGTGCCAGCAGCCAAGAGGTAGGGCTTAACACTGAAGCTTTCTTT. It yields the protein CASSQEVGLNTEAFF.